This T cell receptor beta chain was recorded in a study of regulatory T cells in long-lasting Graves disease (dated by TCRdb to the early 2020s). With regard to the full study: Newly diagnosed Graves' disease patients had taken antithyroid drugs for less than 3 months. Patients with persistent Graves' disease were compared with patients with newly diagnosed Graves' disease using TCR sequencing and RNA sequencing of peripheral blood. The study was conducted in China and was registered as a clinical trial. A total of 33 samples were covered by TCR sequencing, comprising about 13 persistent and 20 or so newly diagnosed Graves' disease patients.

Study-wide findings and limitations: As a limitation, the authors acknowledged that the small sample size may reduce accuracy. Persistent patients shared more public clonotypes among themselves (under 3,000) than newly diagnosed patients did (more than 950). TRBV28, TRBJ1-2 and TRBJ2-5 were preferentially used in persistent disease, while TRBV20-1 and TRBJ2-1 were favored in newly diagnosed disease. Because the primary lesion, thyroid tissue, could not be accessed, the study looked at peripheral blood alone. Sequencing and analysis were restricted to the TCR beta chain. Persistent Graves' disease patients showed lower TCR Shannon entropy and fewer highly expanded clones than newly diagnosed patients, suggesting clonal expansion.

The library came from multiplex PCR. Reads for this sample came from an Illumina HiSeq 4000. TCR beta libraries were built with iRepertoire HTBI primers and Arm-PCR amplification of CDR3 regions. Before sequencing, the PCR products went through gel purification. Per the original workflow: Gene usage analysis of CDR3 amino acid clonotypes relied on the 60 or so TRBV and 15 or so TRBJ segments identified across samples. COPE and FqMerger were used to merge the filtered high-quality paired reads into contigs. BLAST was used to align contigs to the IMGT TRBV, TRBD and TRBJ reference genes, and CDR3 was defined following IMGT. Highly expanded clones were defined as clonotypes with a frequency above 0.1%. Shannon entropy served as the measure of repertoire diversity, while the Gini coefficient captured V-J evenness. Clonotypes shared by more than one individual were considered public. The raw public data were reprocessed by TCRdb itself: fastp quality trimming at Q25, MiXCR clonotype calling, in-frame beta chains only. Here each entry gathers all rows of one CDR3 protein and keeps the most common genes and DNA. None of the V and J calls come from the authors' own analysis; TCRdb made them. This sample is represented by approximately 460,000 distinct CDR3 sequences; around 15% of them were singletons. The top ten clonotypes cover roughly 10% of the sample.

This clonotype was seen many times. Which antigen it targets is not known. Per-base qualities were not stored, and no clone one base away is much larger. V is cut back by 2 bases and J by 10 bases, with 7 bases in the junction unmatched. From a lookup of the germline V gene, CDR1 and CDR2 are SGHTS and YDEGEE. The CDR3, from cysteine to phenylalanine, totals 16 residues. Just CDR3 DNA is preserved here, 48 bases in frame from base 1. The sample's time point label, decoded: newly diagnosed GD, antithyroid drugs for less than 3 months. For both TCR sequencing and RNA sequencing, RNA was extracted from PBMCs in TRIzol. The diagnosis of Graves' disease followed American Thyroid Association guidelines. Patients for the study were recruited at an endocrinology department in Xi'an, China. Each patient gave about 10 milliliters of peripheral blood, collected in an EDTA anticoagulant tube. PBMCs were isolated by Ficoll Paque Plus density gradient separation without further T cell sorting. An Agilent 2100 Bioanalyzer and agarose gel were used to check RNA quality, while a NanoDrop 2000 measured RNA concentration.

This sample was shared with a second study, whose subject was T cells in Graves' hyperthyroidism and ophthalmopathy. The second paper states: A patient counted as having stable Graves' hyperthyroidism if no progression to ophthalmopathy occurred over 18 months of follow-up. Hyperthyroidism patients were aged 18 to 65 years and newly diagnosed, with disease duration of less than 2 months. Patients with uncontrolled infections, other autoimmune diseases, pregnancy or lactation were excluded. Diagnoses were based on clinical symptoms, serum thyroxine and TRAb, thyroid ultrasound and orbital computed tomography. For the first round of RT-PCR on the TCR CDR3, the HTBI primer set was used together with the Qiagen OneStep RT-PCR kit. Blood samples also contained most of the expanded thyroid clonotypes (frequency above 0.001), which suggests that blood repertoires may reflect thyroid immune responses. Ophthalmopathy was separated from stable hyperthyroidism by a 13 V-J signature model, with about 86% sensitivity and about 84% specificity obtained in cross-validation and 80%/75% obtained in testing. During validation, the model predicted progression to ophthalmopathy a median of roughly six months ahead of onset, with more than 60% sensitivity and 72% to 80% specificity. To identify distinguishing TCR V-J signatures, a discovery cohort of 90 to 100 patients was used, comprising some 45 with Graves' ophthalmopathy and under 60 with stable Graves' hyperthyroidism. An independent validation cohort of 18 to 20 hyperthyroidism patients and roughly 16 patients who later progressed to ophthalmopathy tested prospective prediction of ophthalmopathy. The roughly 100 discovery patients were randomly split 7:3 into training and test sets. Thyroid tissue and blood T-cell repertoires from six Graves' hyperthyroidism patients were also compared in the study. After sampling, hyperthyroidism patients received methimazole starting at 30 mg daily, and ophthalmopathy patients received high-dose intravenous methylprednisolone. A second multiplex PCR round built the libraries, followed by size selection and purification. Paired-end sequencing of the libraries was performed with 100 bp reads on an Illumina HiSeq2000. SOAPnuke was used to process the raw data, with reads discarded if the reads contained adapters or uncalled bases, had a mean Phred below 15, or lacked an exact constant-primer or identifier match. COPE v1.2.5 was used to merge the high-quality paired reads, and each unique nucleotide sequence was defined as a clonotype. MiTCR v1.1 was used to align clonotypes to the IMGT TRBV, TRBD and TRBJ reference segments. Only V-J combinations with frequency above 0.0001, covering 99.2% of repertoires, were analysed. The TCS score was defined as the ratio of F50 (clonal expansion) to E x V (chaos), calculated using BLOSUM62-based TCRdist between CDR3 peptides within each V-J. Welch's t-statistics and random forest reduced 500 to 650 V-J features to 10 to 15, which were used in a naive Bayes classifier (R e1071). No statistical method was used to fix the sample size in advance, and group allocation was not hidden from the investigators. According to the paper, TCR Vbeta CDR3 sequencing was carried out on 135 peripheral blood samples, which came from fewer than 50 ophthalmopathy, 75 to 80 hyperthyroidism and roughly 17 progressor patients.

Here the chain combines TRBV5-8 and TRBJ2-1, and 15 bases in between align with TRBD2. The sequence was collected from a woman in her twenties or thirties with Graves disease. Donor details come from another sample of the same person, matched by shared clones. Sample: peripheral blood mononuclear cells (PBMCs), taken at new diagnosis, from a patient treated with antithyroid drugs. The sequenced DNA: TGTGCCAGCAGCTTTGGACTAGCGGGAGGGCTAGGGGAGCAGTTCTTC. This encodes CASSFGLAGGLGEQFF. Reference TRBV5-8 and TRBJ2-1 proteins supply the regions before and after the CDR3; the full variable domain is: EAGVTQSPTHLIKTRGQQATLRCSPISGHTSVYWYQQALGLGLQFLLWYDEGEERNRGNFPPRFSGRQFPNYSSELNVNALELEDSALYLCASSFGLAGGLGEQFFGPGTRLTVL.